The 5 T cell receptor beta chains in this list originate from one sample, sequenced in a study of cytomegalovirus exposure and HLA in healthy donors. 60 Vbeta and 13 Jbeta primers were used in PCR. Sequencing was performed with immunoSEQ multiplex PCR; in TCRdb, only in-frame clones are kept and a portion is missing. Of approximately 150,000 clones in the sample, around 66% were seen once. Sample: PBMCs. These receptors were taken from a woman aged 60-75 years in good health and CMV-seronegative.

The gene calls are TRBV29-1 and TRBJ2-5; no reliable D call. V was clipped by 0 bases and J by 5 bases, with 7 bases between them. Germline-derived CDR1 and CDR2 are SQVTM and ANQGSEA. The CDR3 loop spans 12 amino acids. The CDR3 reads CSVEESRETQYF. CDR3 sequence (DNA): TGCAGCGTTGAAGAGTCGAGGGAGACCCAGTACTTC.

The chain has TRBV20-1 and TRBJ2-5; D is possibly TRBD1 (5 bases). CDR3 length: 11 amino acids. CDR1 DFQATT and CDR2 SNEGSKA come from the germline V gene (reference sequence). V lost 6 bases and J 6 bases, leaving 11 bases between the germline ends. DNA of the CDR3: TGCAGTGCACCAGGGTTAAAGACCCAGTACTTC. Its translation: CSAPGLKTQYF.

The rearrangement joins TRBV7-9 to TRBJ1-1; no definite D call. CDR3 length equals 14 residues. The V end was cut by 5 bases, the J end by 2 bases, with 12 bases between. The germline V gene has CDR1 SEHNR and CDR2 FQNEAQ (reference sequence). The CDR3 sequence: CASSPPTGNTEAFF. The CDR3 region has the DNA TGTGCCAGCAGCCCCCCCACGGGTAACACTGAAGCTTTCTTT. The full variable domain, its missing parts supplied by reference TRBV7-9 and TRBJ1-1, is DTGVSQNPRHKITKRGQNVTFRCDPISEHNRLYWYRQTLGQGPEFLTYFQNEAQLEKSRLLSDRFSAERPKGSFSTLEIQRTEQGDSAMYLCASSPPTGNTEAFFGQGTRLTVV.

This clone was observed once. The gene calls are TRBV29-1 and TRBJ2-7; D gene unclear. Germline V lookup: CDR1 SQVTM, CDR2 ANQGSEA. CDR3 length: 14 residues. Deletions cut 6 bases from V and 2 bases from J, with 17 bases between. The CDR3 coding sequence is TGCAGCGTCCAAATTTCAGCGAGTCCCTACGAGCAGTACTTC. Protein product: CSVQISASPYEQYF.

The J gene is TRBJ1-1, the V gene TRBV4-1; 8 bases line up with TRBD1. V gave up 2 bases and J gave up 4 bases; unmatched junction bases: 15. Germline-derived CDR1 and CDR2 are MGHRA and YSYEKL. The CDR3 consists of 18 residues. CDR3 residues: CASSQYLQGADRVTEAFF. Written as DNA, the CDR3 is TGCGCCAGCAGCCAATACCTCCAGGGGGCTGATCGGGTCACTGAAGCTTTCTTT.